Below, one T cell receptor (beta chain) is given with its context. The antigen remains unidentified. This sample is part of a study of beta chain features in type 1 diabetes. Overall study context: The study found patients and healthy donors alike in age, gender and cell yields. Study-level points and caveats: There were fewer insertions and more deletions at the VDJ junctions of type 1 diabetes patients.

The germline V and J ends were trimmed by 2 bases and 8 bases, with 12 bases remaining between them. The germline V gene has CDR1 MGHDK and CDR2 SYGVNS. The CDR3 contains 13 residues. Of the isolated RNA, all was reverse transcribed, and so the sequenced material was expressed TCRB transcripts. Data came from immunoSEQ multiplex PCR; TCRdb stores just in-frame clones and leaves some out. Among under 450,000 clones listed, approximately 13% were seen once. This rearrangement joins TRBV25-1 to TRBJ1-2; D gene ambiguous. The TCR sequence derives from a man between 25 and 39 years old in good health. Sequencing was performed on naive CD4+ T cells from blood. The CDR3 is CASSEKLTRGYTF. CDR3 nucleotide sequence: TGTGCCAGCAGTGAAAAACTAACAAGGGGCTACACCTTC.